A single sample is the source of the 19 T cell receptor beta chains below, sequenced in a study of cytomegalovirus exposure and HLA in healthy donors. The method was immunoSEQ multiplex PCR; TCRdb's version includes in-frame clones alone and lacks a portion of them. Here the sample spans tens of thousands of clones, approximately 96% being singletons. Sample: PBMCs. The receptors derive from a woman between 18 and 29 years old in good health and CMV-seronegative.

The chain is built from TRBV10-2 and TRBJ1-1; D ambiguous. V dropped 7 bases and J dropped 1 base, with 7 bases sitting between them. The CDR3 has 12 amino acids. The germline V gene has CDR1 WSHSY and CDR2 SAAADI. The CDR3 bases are TGCGCCAGCATGAGAGAGAACACTGAAGCTTTCTTT. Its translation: CASMRENTEAFF.

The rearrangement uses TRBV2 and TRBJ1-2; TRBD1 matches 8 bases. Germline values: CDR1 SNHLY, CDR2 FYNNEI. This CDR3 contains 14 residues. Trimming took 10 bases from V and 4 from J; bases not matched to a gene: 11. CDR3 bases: TGTGCCACCCTGGACAGGGACCAACTCTATGGCTACACCTTC. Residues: CATLDRDQLYGYTF.

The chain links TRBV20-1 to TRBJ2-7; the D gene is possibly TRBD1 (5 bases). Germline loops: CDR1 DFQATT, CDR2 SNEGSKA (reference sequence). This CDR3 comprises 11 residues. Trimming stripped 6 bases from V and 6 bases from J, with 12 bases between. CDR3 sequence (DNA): TGCAGTGCCCTTTACAGGACCGAGCAGTACTTC. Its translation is CSALYRTEQYF.

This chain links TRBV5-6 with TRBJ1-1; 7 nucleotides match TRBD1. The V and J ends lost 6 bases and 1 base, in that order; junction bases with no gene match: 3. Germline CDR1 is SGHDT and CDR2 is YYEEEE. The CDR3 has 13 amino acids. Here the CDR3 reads CASIQGGNTEAFF. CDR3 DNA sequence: TGTGCCAGCATCCAGGGGGGGAACACTGAAGCTTTCTTT.

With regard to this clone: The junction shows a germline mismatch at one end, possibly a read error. The DNA for the CDR3 is TGTGCCAGCAGCCAAACTAGTCGAGACTTGCACAATGGGCAGTTCTTC. Translating gives CASSQTSRDLHNGQFF. The chain recombines TRBV14 with TRBJ2-1; the D gene is possibly TRBD2 (5 bases). The CDR3 is made up of 16 amino acids. Germline loops: CDR1 SGHDN, CDR2 FVKESK.

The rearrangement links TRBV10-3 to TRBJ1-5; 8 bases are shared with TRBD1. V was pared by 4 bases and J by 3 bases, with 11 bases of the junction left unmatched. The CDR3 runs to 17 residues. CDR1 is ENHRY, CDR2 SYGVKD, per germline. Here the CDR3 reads CAISAGTGPFSNQPQHF. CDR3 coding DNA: TGTGCCATCAGTGCCGGGACAGGTCCCTTCTCCAATCAGCCCCAGCATTTT.

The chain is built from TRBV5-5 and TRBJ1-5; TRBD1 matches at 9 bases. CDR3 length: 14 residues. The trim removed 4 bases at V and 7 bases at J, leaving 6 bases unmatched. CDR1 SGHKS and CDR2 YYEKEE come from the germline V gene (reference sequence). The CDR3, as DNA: TGTGCCAGCAGCCCTGGGACAGGGAGGCAGCCCCAGCATTTT. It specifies CASSPGTGRQPQHF.

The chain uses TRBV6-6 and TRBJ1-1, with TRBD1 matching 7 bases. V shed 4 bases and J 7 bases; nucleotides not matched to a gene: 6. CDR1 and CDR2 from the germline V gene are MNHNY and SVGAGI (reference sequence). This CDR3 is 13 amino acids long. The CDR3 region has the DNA TGTGCCAGCAGTTCCGCAGGGGGTAATGAAGCTTTCTTT. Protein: CASSSAGGNEAFF.

CDR3 DNA sequence: TGTGCCAGCAGCTTAGACGGGAGGGCCCTCGACGAGCAGTACTTC. It translates to CASSLDGRALDEQYF. The V and J genes are TRBV7-2 and TRBJ2-7, with 8 positions matching TRBD2. Germline V CDR1 and CDR2: SGHTA, FQGNSA. The CDR3 extends over 15 amino acids. V lost 1 base, J lost 5 bases, and 7 bases stayed unmatched.

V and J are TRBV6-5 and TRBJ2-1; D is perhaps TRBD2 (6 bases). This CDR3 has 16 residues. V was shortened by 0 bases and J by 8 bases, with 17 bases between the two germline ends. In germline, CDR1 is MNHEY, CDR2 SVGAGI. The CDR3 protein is CASSYSGGVGVDEQFF. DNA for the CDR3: TGTGCCAGCAGTTACTCCGGCGGGGTGGGGGTGGATGAGCAGTTCTTC.

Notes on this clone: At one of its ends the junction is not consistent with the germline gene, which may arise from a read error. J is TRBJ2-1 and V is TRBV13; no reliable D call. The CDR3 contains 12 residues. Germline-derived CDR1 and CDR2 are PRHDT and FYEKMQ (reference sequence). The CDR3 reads CASSVGRAEQFF. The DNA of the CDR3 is TGTGCCAGCAGCGTAGGACGAGCTGAGCAGTTCTTC.

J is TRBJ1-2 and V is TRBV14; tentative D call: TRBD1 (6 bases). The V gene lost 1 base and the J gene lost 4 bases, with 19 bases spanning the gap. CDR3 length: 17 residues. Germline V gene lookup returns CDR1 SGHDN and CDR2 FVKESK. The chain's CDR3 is CASSQVRLGGTSYGYTF. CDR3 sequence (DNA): TGTGCCAGCAGCCAAGTTCGTCTTGGTGGGACAAGCTATGGCTACACCTTC.

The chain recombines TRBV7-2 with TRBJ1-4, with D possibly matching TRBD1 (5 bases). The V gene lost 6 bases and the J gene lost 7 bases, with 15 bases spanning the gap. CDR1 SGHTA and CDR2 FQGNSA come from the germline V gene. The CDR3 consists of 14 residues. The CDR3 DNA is TGTGCCAGCAGTACCGACAGAGCGAGTGAAAAACTGTTTTTT. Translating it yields CASSTDRASEKLFF.

Here the CDR3 DNA reads TGTGCCAGCAGTTCCCGGAGCAGGGGGAAAGAGACCCAGTACTTC. Its protein is CASSSRSRGKETQYF. The genes are TRBV27 and TRBJ2-5; the match to TRBD1 covers 7 bases. The CDR3 covers 15 residues. V shed 4 bases, J shed 3 bases, and the junction held 8 bases outside the gene matches. Germline V gene data show CDR1 as MNHEY and CDR2 as SMNVEV (reference sequence).

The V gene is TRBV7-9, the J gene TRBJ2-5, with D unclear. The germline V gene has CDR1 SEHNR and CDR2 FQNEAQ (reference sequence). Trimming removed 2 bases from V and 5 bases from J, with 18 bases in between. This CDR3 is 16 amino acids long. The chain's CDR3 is CASSLSPGLKRETQYF. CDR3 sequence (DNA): TGTGCCAGCAGCTTATCTCCGGGTCTCAAAAGGGAGACCCAGTACTTC. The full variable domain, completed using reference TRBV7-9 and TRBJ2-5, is DTGVSQNPRHKITKRGQNVTFRCDPISEHNRLYWYRQTLGQGPEFLTYFQNEAQLEKSRLLSDRFSAERPKGSFSTLEIQRTEQGDSAMYLCASSLSPGLKRETQYFGPGTRLLVL.

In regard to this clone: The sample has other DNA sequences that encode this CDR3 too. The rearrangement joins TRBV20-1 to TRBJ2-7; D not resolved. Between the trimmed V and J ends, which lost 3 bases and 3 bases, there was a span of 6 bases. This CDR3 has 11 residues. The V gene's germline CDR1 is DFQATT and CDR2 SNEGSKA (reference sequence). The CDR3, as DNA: TGCAGTGCTAGTCCGTACTACGAGCAGTACTTC. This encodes CSASPYYEQYF.

This CDR3 is CASSERRRGEQYF. The CDR3, as DNA: TGTGCCAGCAGTGAACGACGAAGGGGCGAGCAGTACTTC. J is TRBJ2-7 and V is TRBV6-1; D may be TRBD1 (5 bases). Germline V lookup: CDR1 MNHNS, CDR2 SASEGT. The CDR3 spans 13 residues. Trimming cost V 2 bases and J 6 bases, with 11 bases left between them.

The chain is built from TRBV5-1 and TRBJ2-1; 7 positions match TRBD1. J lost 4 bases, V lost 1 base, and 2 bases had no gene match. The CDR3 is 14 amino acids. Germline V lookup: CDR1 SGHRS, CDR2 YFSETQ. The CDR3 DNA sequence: TGCGCCAGCAGCTTGACGGGACAGTACAATGAGCAGTTCTTC. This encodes CASSLTGQYNEQFF.

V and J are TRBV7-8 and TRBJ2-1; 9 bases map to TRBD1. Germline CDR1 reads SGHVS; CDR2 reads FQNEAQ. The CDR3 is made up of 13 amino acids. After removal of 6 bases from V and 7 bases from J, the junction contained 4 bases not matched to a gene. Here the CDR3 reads CASRDRGGNEQFF. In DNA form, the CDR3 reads TGTGCCAGCAGGGACAGGGGAGGAAATGAGCAGTTCTTC.